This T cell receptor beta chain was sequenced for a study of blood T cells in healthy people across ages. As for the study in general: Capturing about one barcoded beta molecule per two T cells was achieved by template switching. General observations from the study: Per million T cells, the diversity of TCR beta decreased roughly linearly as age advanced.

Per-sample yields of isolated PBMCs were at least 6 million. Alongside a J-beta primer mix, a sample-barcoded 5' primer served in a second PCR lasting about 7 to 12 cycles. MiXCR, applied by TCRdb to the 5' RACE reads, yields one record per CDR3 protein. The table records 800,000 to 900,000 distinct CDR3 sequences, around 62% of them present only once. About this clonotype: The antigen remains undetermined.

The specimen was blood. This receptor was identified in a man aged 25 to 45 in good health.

CDR3 residues: CASSTEGAYFYEQYF. In DNA form, the CDR3 reads TGTGCCAGCAGTACCGAGGGGGCATACTTCTACGAGCAGTACTTC. The rearrangement joins TRBV28 to TRBJ2-4; the match to TRBD1 covers 7 bases. The J call is uncertain, as TRBJ2-7 better fits the DNA end. The CDR3 extends over 15 amino acids. Germline-derived CDR1 and CDR2 are MDHEN and SYDVKM.